These T cell receptor beta chains were read from a single sample in a study of CD4 T cells in relation to SARS-CoV-2 and coronaviruses. Their recognized antigens are unknown. Sequencing was performed with immunoSEQ multiplex PCR; in TCRdb, only in-frame clones are kept and a portion is missing. The table has about 36,000 clones, 77% seen once. The sequenced sample consisted of memory CD4+ T cells from PBMCs, cultured in vitro. These receptors all stem from an adult with COVID-19. Each CDR3 is given with its conserved first and last residue. The order of the fields is clone size, D gene, J gene, V gene, CDR3 DNA, CDR3 protein. A D gene is named only where the DNA matches it firmly. Rows may omit the clone size; those that give it use once, few, many or a size class.

abundance: .; d_gene: TRBD2; j_gene: TRBJ2-1; v_gene: TRBV6-5; CDR3nt: TGTGCCAGCCACCGACTAGCGGGAGGGCAGGGTGAGCAGTTCTTC; CDR3aa: CASHRLAGGQGEQFF
abundance: .; d_gene: .; j_gene: TRBJ1-6; v_gene: TRBV7-9; CDR3nt: TGTGCCAGCAAGAAGGAAGGGCTTACGGGTTCACCCCTCCACTTT; CDR3aa: CASKKEGLTGSPLHF
abundance: .; d_gene: .; j_gene: TRBJ2-2; v_gene: TRBV25-1; CDR3nt: TGTGCCAGCAGTGAAGGGACACTGGCGAACACCGGGGAGCTGTTTTTT; CDR3aa: CASSEGTLANTGELFF
abundance: .; d_gene: .; j_gene: TRBJ2-3; v_gene: TRBV5-1; CDR3nt: TGCGCCAGCAGCTTAGACAGCTCCAATTCGCGGGTTACGCAGTATTTT; CDR3aa: CASSLDSSNSRVTQYF
abundance: .; d_gene: .; j_gene: TRBJ2-4; v_gene: TRBV5-4; CDR3nt: TGTGCCAGCAGCGGGGATGGCGGCAAAAACATTCAGTACTTC; CDR3aa: CASSGDGGKNIQYF
abundance: .; d_gene: .; j_gene: TRBJ2-7; v_gene: TRBV19; CDR3nt: TGTGCCAGTAGTCCCGATCGTAAGCCTAATACCTACGAGCAGTACTTC; CDR3aa: CASSPDRKPNTYEQYF
abundance: .; d_gene: .; j_gene: TRBJ2-1; v_gene: TRBV5-1; CDR3nt: TGCGCCAGCAGCTTGGCATTCGCTGAGCAGTTCTTC; CDR3aa: CASSLAFAEQFF
abundance: few; d_gene: .; j_gene: TRBJ2-5; v_gene: TRBV2; CDR3nt: TGTGCCAGCCCAGGACAAGAGACCCAGTACTTC; CDR3aa: CASPGQETQYF
abundance: .; d_gene: TRBD2; j_gene: TRBJ2-1; v_gene: TRBV28; CDR3nt: TGTGCCAGCAGACGGGAGGAAGTTGAGCAGTTCTTC; CDR3aa: CASRREEVEQFF
abundance: .; d_gene: .; j_gene: TRBJ2-7; v_gene: TRBV2; CDR3nt: TGTGCCAGCAGTGAAGAGAACGGCCCCAGGAACTTC; CDR3aa: CASSEENGPRNF
abundance: .; d_gene: TRBD2; j_gene: TRBJ2-1; v_gene: TRBV2; CDR3nt: TGTGCCAGCAGAGCGGGAGGCTTAAAAAAGATCGATGAGCAGTTCTTC; CDR3aa: CASRAGGLKKIDEQFF
abundance: .; d_gene: TRBD1; j_gene: TRBJ1-2; v_gene: TRBV6-5; CDR3nt: TGTGCCAGCAGCCCCTCGACAGGGACCGCCTACACCTTC; CDR3aa: CASSPSTGTAYTF
abundance: .; d_gene: TRBD1; j_gene: TRBJ2-7; v_gene: TRBV28; CDR3nt: TGTGCCAGCAACCCAACCGGGACAGGGGTTACCTACGAGCAGTACTTC; CDR3aa: CASNPTGTGVTYEQYF
abundance: .; d_gene: .; j_gene: TRBJ2-6; v_gene: TRBV30; CDR3nt: TGTGCCTGGAGTGTAACAGGTGGGGCCAACGTCCTGACTTTC; CDR3aa: CAWSVTGGANVLTF
abundance: .; d_gene: TRBD1; j_gene: TRBJ2-7; v_gene: TRBV2; CDR3nt: TGTGCCAGCTTTACCGGGACAGCCTCCTACGAGCAGTACTTC; CDR3aa: CASFTGTASYEQYF
abundance: .; d_gene: TRBD2; j_gene: TRBJ2-1; v_gene: TRBV3-1/TRBV3-2; CDR3nt: TGTGCCAGCAGCCAAAGGCGAGGCGGGAGGGCCTGGGACAATGAGCAGTTCTTC; CDR3aa: CASSQRRGGRAWDNEQFF
abundance: few; d_gene: TRBD1; j_gene: TRBJ2-7; v_gene: TRBV28; CDR3nt: TGTGCCAGCAGAGCAACAGGGGTTTACTACGAGCAGTACTTC; CDR3aa: CASRATGVYYEQYF
abundance: .; d_gene: .; j_gene: TRBJ1-2; v_gene: TRBV5-6; CDR3nt: TGTGCCAGCAGCTTCAGTCAGGGAACCTATGGCTACACCTTC; CDR3aa: CASSFSQGTYGYTF
abundance: .; d_gene: .; j_gene: TRBJ1-1; v_gene: TRBV3-1/TRBV3-2; CDR3nt: TGTGCCAGCAGCCAAGATCGTTGGACTGAAGCTTTCTTT; CDR3aa: CASSQDRWTEAFF
abundance: .; d_gene: TRBD2; j_gene: TRBJ2-7; v_gene: TRBV5-1; CDR3nt: TGCGCCAGCAGCCTCCAAACTCAACTAGCGGGAGTGGCCCACGAGCAGTACTTC; CDR3aa: CASSLQTQLAGVAHEQYF
abundance: .; d_gene: .; j_gene: TRBJ2-1; v_gene: TRBV11-2; CDR3nt: TGTGCCAGCAGTCGCCTGACGGGATTAAATGAGCAGTTCTTC; CDR3aa: CASSRLTGLNEQFF
abundance: .; d_gene: TRBD1; j_gene: TRBJ2-7; v_gene: TRBV9; CDR3nt: TGTGCCAGCACCCCAGGGGGCAGTGGTACCTACGAGCAGTACTTC; CDR3aa: CASTPGGSGTYEQYF
abundance: .; d_gene: .; j_gene: TRBJ1-5; v_gene: TRBV6-5; CDR3nt: TGTGCCAGCAGCGGGGTCTTGGGTCAGCCCCAGCATTTT; CDR3aa: CASSGVLGQPQHF
abundance: .; d_gene: TRBD2; j_gene: TRBJ2-1; v_gene: TRBV6-1; CDR3nt: TGTGCCAGCAGTGATGGGGTGAGCGGGAGCTCCTACAATGAGCAGTTCTTC; CDR3aa: CASSDGVSGSSYNEQFF
abundance: .; d_gene: TRBD1; j_gene: TRBJ1-2; v_gene: TRBV6-6; CDR3nt: TGTGCCAGCACCACTGGGACAGCCGGCTACACCTTC; CDR3aa: CASTTGTAGYTF
abundance: .; d_gene: TRBD2; j_gene: TRBJ2-7; v_gene: TRBV11-2; CDR3nt: TGTGCCAGCAGCTTAGTCGGGACTAGCTCCTACGAGCAGTACTTC; CDR3aa: CASSLVGTSSYEQYF
abundance: few; d_gene: .; j_gene: TRBJ1-1; v_gene: TRBV18; CDR3nt: TGTGCCAGCTCACCCCCGGGACAGAACACTGAAGCTTTCTTT; CDR3aa: CASSPPGQNTEAFF
abundance: .; d_gene: .; j_gene: TRBJ2-7; v_gene: TRBV15; CDR3nt: TGTGCCACCAGCGGACAGATCAACTCCTACGAGCAGTACTTC; CDR3aa: CATSGQINSYEQYF
abundance: .; d_gene: TRBD2; j_gene: TRBJ2-3; v_gene: TRBV7-9; CDR3nt: TGTGCCAGCAGCTTAGCGTTCTCTAGCGGGAGATCGGGCACAGATACGCAGTATTTT; CDR3aa: CASSLAFSSGRSGTDTQYF
abundance: .; d_gene: .; j_gene: TRBJ2-7; v_gene: TRBV28; CDR3nt: TGTGCCAGCAGTTTAAGGCTTTGGAACGAGCAGTACTTC; CDR3aa: CASSLRLWNEQYF
abundance: .; d_gene: .; j_gene: TRBJ2-1; v_gene: TRBV18; CDR3nt: TGTGCCAGCTCACCGACTACCGGGACCCGCAATGAGCAGTTCTTC; CDR3aa: CASSPTTGTRNEQFF
abundance: .; d_gene: TRBD2; j_gene: TRBJ2-5; v_gene: TRBV5-1; CDR3nt: TGCGCCAGCAGCTTACTAGCGGGAGTTATAGGAGAGACCCAGTACTTC; CDR3aa: CASSLLAGVIGETQYF
abundance: once; d_gene: .; j_gene: TRBJ2-1; v_gene: TRBV4-1; CDR3nt: TGCGCCAGCAGCCAACTACAGGCAAATGAGCAGTTCTTC; CDR3aa: CASSQLQANEQFF
abundance: .; d_gene: .; j_gene: TRBJ1-2; v_gene: TRBV7-2; CDR3nt: TGTGCCAGCAGTTGGAAAGGGGATAACTATGGCTACACCTTC; CDR3aa: CASSWKGDNYGYTF
abundance: once; d_gene: TRBD1; j_gene: TRBJ2-7; v_gene: TRBV5-1; CDR3nt: TGCGCCAGCAGCCCGCGAAGGGACAGCCACGGCTCCTACGAGCAGTACTTC; CDR3aa: CASSPRRDSHGSYEQYF
abundance: .; d_gene: TRBD1; j_gene: TRBJ2-4; v_gene: TRBV19; CDR3nt: TGTGCCAGTAGTCCGCGGACAGGTGGGGACATTCAGTACTTC; CDR3aa: CASSPRTGGDIQYF
abundance: .; d_gene: .; j_gene: TRBJ2-3; v_gene: TRBV9; CDR3nt: TGTGCCAGCAGTGGGGGGCCTAGCACAGATACGCAGTATTTT; CDR3aa: CASSGGPSTDTQYF
abundance: .; d_gene: .; j_gene: TRBJ2-3; v_gene: TRBV6-2/TRBV6-3; CDR3nt: TGTGCCAGCAGTTACGGGGGAACCACAGATACGCAGTATTTT; CDR3aa: CASSYGGTTDTQYF
abundance: .; d_gene: .; j_gene: TRBJ2-7; v_gene: TRBV2; CDR3nt: TGTGCCAGCAGATTTGGTGGAGACGAGCAGTACTTC; CDR3aa: CASRFGGDEQYF
abundance: .; d_gene: .; j_gene: TRBJ2-5; v_gene: TRBV5-6; CDR3nt: TGTGCCAGCAGCTTGGTAGGGGGGAGCCAAGAGACCCAGTACTTC; CDR3aa: CASSLVGGSQETQYF
abundance: few; d_gene: .; j_gene: TRBJ2-5; v_gene: TRBV11-2; CDR3nt: TGTGCCAGCAGCTTAGGGGAGACCCAGTACTTC; CDR3aa: CASSLGETQYF
abundance: .; d_gene: TRBD1; j_gene: TRBJ1-3; v_gene: TRBV4-2; CDR3nt: TGTGCCAGCAGCCGAGACGACAGGGACTCTGGAAACACCATATATTTT; CDR3aa: CASSRDDRDSGNTIYF
abundance: .; d_gene: .; j_gene: TRBJ1-6; v_gene: TRBV14; CDR3nt: TGTGCCAGCAGCCAATTTGACGGTACTAATTCACCCCTCCACTTT; CDR3aa: CASSQFDGTNSPLHF
abundance: .; d_gene: TRBD1; j_gene: TRBJ1-1; v_gene: TRBV5-4; CDR3nt: TGTGCCAGCAGCGGGGACAGGGGGCTCACTGAAGCTTTCTTT; CDR3aa: CASSGDRGLTEAFF
abundance: .; d_gene: .; j_gene: TRBJ1-5; v_gene: TRBV18; CDR3nt: TGTGCCAGCTCCCCTGACAGTCAATCAACGCCCCAGCATTTT; CDR3aa: CASSPDSQSTPQHF
abundance: once; d_gene: .; j_gene: TRBJ2-1; v_gene: TRBV5-1; CDR3nt: TGCGCCAGCAGCTTGGTAGGGCCCAATGAGCAGTTCTTC; CDR3aa: CASSLVGPNEQFF
abundance: few; d_gene: .; j_gene: TRBJ2-2; v_gene: TRBV27; CDR3nt: TGTGCCAGCAGTTACCTCTCCGGGGATACCGGGGAGCTGTTTTTT; CDR3aa: CASSYLSGDTGELFF
abundance: .; d_gene: .; j_gene: TRBJ2-7; v_gene: TRBV28; CDR3nt: TGTGCCAGCAGCTACCTAGGGACAGCCGCGGGGGAGCAGTACTTC; CDR3aa: CASSYLGTAAGEQYF
abundance: once; d_gene: .; j_gene: TRBJ1-2; v_gene: TRBV19; CDR3nt: TGTGCCAGTAGTATAGGCCGACAGGTTCATGGCTACACCTTC; CDR3aa: CASSIGRQVHGYTF
abundance: .; d_gene: TRBD1; j_gene: TRBJ2-3; v_gene: TRBV2; CDR3nt: TGTGCCAGCAGCCGGGACAGAAACACAGATACGCAGTATTTT; CDR3aa: CASSRDRNTDTQYF
abundance: .; d_gene: .; j_gene: TRBJ2-5; v_gene: TRBV12-5; CDR3nt: TGTGCTAGTGGTTTGGTACTTCGAGACAGGTTGACCGGCGAAGAGACCCAGTACTTC; CDR3aa: CASGLVLRDRLTGEETQYF
abundance: .; d_gene: TRBD1; j_gene: TRBJ2-4; v_gene: TRBV6-2/TRBV6-3; CDR3nt: TGTGCCAGCATCCCAGCGTGGGACAGAGGAAAAACCCACGCCAAAAACATTCAGTACTTC; CDR3aa: CASIPAWDRGKTHAKNIQYF
abundance: .; d_gene: .; j_gene: TRBJ1-2; v_gene: TRBV5-1; CDR3nt: TGCGCCAGCAGTCGGGACGCAGACTATGGCTACACCTTC; CDR3aa: CASSRDADYGYTF
abundance: .; d_gene: .; j_gene: TRBJ2-1; v_gene: TRBV7-3; CDR3nt: TGTGCCAGCAGCCCATCAGGGGATGAGCAGTTCTTC; CDR3aa: CASSPSGDEQFF
abundance: medium-sized; d_gene: TRBD2; j_gene: TRBJ2-2; v_gene: TRBV25-1; CDR3nt: TGTGCCAGCAGTGGGACTAGCGACACCGGGGAGCTGTTTTTT; CDR3aa: CASSGTSDTGELFF
abundance: .; d_gene: .; j_gene: TRBJ2-3; v_gene: TRBV28; CDR3nt: TGTGCCAGCAGTTCGGACAGCACAGATACGCAGTATTTT; CDR3aa: CASSSDSTDTQYF
abundance: once; d_gene: TRBD1; j_gene: TRBJ2-1; v_gene: TRBV5-4; CDR3nt: TGTGCCAGCAGCAGAGGGGACAGGGCAAACAATGAGCAGTTCTTC; CDR3aa: CASSRGDRANNEQFF